A single sample is the source of the 20 T cell receptor beta chains below, sequenced in a study of T cell clonotyping in hematopoietic cell transplantation (dated by TCRdb to about 2021). The library relied on the immunoSEQ multiplex PCR assay. TCRdb's version of the immuneACCESS table is confined to in-frame rearrangements and falls short of the full clone set. An unresolved V gene accounts for under half of the shortfall where checked; the remainder is of unknown origin. Recorded for this sample are approximately 30,000 clones; 90% to 97% of them occurred a single time. The ten biggest clones cover roughly 1.4% of the sample. Sequenced input: peripheral blood mononuclear cells. These receptors originate from a man in his fifties in good health. Some clones in this sample may be carry-over from other donors' samples.

This rearrangement joins TRBV2 to TRBJ1-5; D not resolved. Germline V lookup: CDR1 SNHLY, CDR2 FYNNEI. The CDR3 is made up of 15 amino acids. V was trimmed by 0 bases and J by 7 bases, leaving 13 bases between them. The CDR3 bases are TGTGCCAGCAGTGAAGCGGGGATCCATAGCCAGCCCCAGCATTTT. Protein: CASSEAGIHSQPQHF. The whole variable domain, remainder taken from reference TRBV2 and TRBJ1-5, is EPEVTQTPSHQVTQMGQEVILRCVPISNHLYFYWYRQILGQKVEFLVSFYNNEISEKSEIFDDQFSVERPDGSNFTLKIRSTKLEDSAMYFCASSEAGIHSQPQHFGDGTRLSIL.

The rearrangement links TRBV5-1 to TRBJ1-4; D perhaps matches TRBD1 (5 bases). CDR1 and CDR2 (germline): SGHRS, YFSETQ. The CDR3 contains 14 residues. Trimming removed 0 bases from V and 8 bases from J, with 11 bases in between. The CDR3 DNA follows: TGCGCCAGCAGCTTGGCCTCCAGGGTAGAAAAACTGTTTTTT. It specifies CASSLASRVEKLFF.

The gene calls are TRBV19 and TRBJ2-7; 9 bases are shared with TRBD1. The trim removed 5 bases at V and 2 bases at J, leaving 7 bases unmatched. The CDR3 spans 15 residues. Germline V gene sequence: CDR1 LNHDA, CDR2 SQIVND (reference sequence). The chain's CDR3 is CASSRRQGGPYEQYF. DNA for the CDR3: TGTGCCAGTAGTCGGCGACAGGGGGGCCCCTACGAGCAGTACTTC.

V and J are TRBV5-1 and TRBJ1-5; D ambiguous. The CDR3 is 15 residues long. Germline lookup yields CDR1 SGHRS and CDR2 YFSETQ. Deletions cut 4 bases from V and 2 bases from J, with 13 bases between. CDR3 sequence reads: CASSVDPMGNQPQHF. The DNA of the CDR3 is TGCGCCAGCAGCGTGGACCCTATGGGCAATCAGCCCCAGCATTTT.

The CDR3 protein is CASHLRDSIGKLFF. For the CDR3, the DNA is TGTGCCAGTCACCTCCGGGACAGTATTGGAAAACTGTTTTTT. The chain is built from TRBV19 and TRBJ1-4; TRBD1 matches 7 bases. The CDR3 runs to 14 residues. V lost 8 bases, J lost 10 bases, and 13 bases stayed unmatched. Per germline, CDR1 LNHDA and CDR2 SQIVND (reference sequence).

V and J are TRBV7-9 and TRBJ1-5; TRBD1 is a possible D gene (5 bases). The CDR3 totals 14 residues. Trimming removed 5 bases at V and 3 bases at J, with 11 bases between. Germline-derived CDR1 and CDR2 are SEHNR and FQNEAQ (reference sequence). For the CDR3, the DNA is TGTGCCAGCAGCCTGGCAGGGACCAATCAGCCCCAGCATTTT. Its protein is CASSLAGTNQPQHF.

The chain combines TRBV30 with TRBJ2-7, with a possible D match to TRBD2 (5 bases). Germline V gene data show CDR1 as GTSNPN and CDR2 as SVGIG (reference sequence). The CDR3 runs to 13 residues. Trimming removed 0 bases at V and 4 bases at J, with 10 bases between. CDR3 residues: CAWSVMGEYEQYF. DNA of the CDR3: TGTGCCTGGAGTGTAATGGGAGAGTACGAGCAGTACTTC. The full variable domain, in which reference TRBV30 and TRBJ2-7 provide the parts outside the CDR3, is SQTIHQWPATLVQPVGSPLSLECTVEGTSNPNLYWYRQAAGRGLQLLFYSVGIGQISSEVPQNLSASRPQDRQFILSSKKLLLSDSGFYLCAWSVMGEYEQYFGPGTRLTVT.

J is TRBJ2-2 and V is TRBV6-5; D gene ambiguous. The CDR3 is made up of 13 amino acids. CDR1 and CDR2 (germline): MNHEY, SVGAGI. Trimming left V 0 bases short and J 4 bases short, with 3 bases between. This chain's CDR3 is CASSYSSTGELFF. As DNA, the CDR3 is TGTGCCAGCAGTTACTCAAGCACCGGGGAGCTGTTTTTT.

V and J are TRBV4-3 and TRBJ1-2; D is unclear. CDR3 length equals 17 residues. The germline gives CDR1 LGHNA, CDR2 YSLEER. The V end was cut by 1 base, the J end by 4 bases, with 19 bases between. The CDR3 nucleotides read TGCGCCAGCAGCCAAGTAGGCCTATTACGCCAAACCTATGGCTACACCTTC. This encodes CASSQVGLLRQTYGYTF.

This CDR3 reads CAWKSDLMNTEAFF. In DNA, the CDR3 is TGTGCCTGGAAATCGGACTTAATGAACACTGAAGCTTTCTTT. V is TRBV30 and J is TRBJ1-1, with D unclear. Germline lookup yields CDR1 GTSNPN and CDR2 SVGIG (reference sequence). The V end lost 4 bases, the J end lost 0 bases, and 12 bases lay between the germline ends. This CDR3 is built from 14 residues.

The genes are TRBV6-5 and TRBJ1-1; the D gene is possibly TRBD1 (6 bases). Per the germline V gene, CDR1 is MNHEY and CDR2 is SVGAGI. This CDR3 has 15 residues. Trimming took 0 bases from V and 4 from J, leaving 12 bases between them. CDR3 region: CASSYSRGSSTEAFF. CDR3 nucleotide sequence: TGTGCCAGCAGTTACTCGAGGGGGAGTAGCACTGAAGCTTTCTTT.

The J gene is TRBJ1-5, the V gene TRBV5-5; D is possibly TRBD1 (6 bases). CDR1 and CDR2 from the germline V gene are SGHKS and YYEKEE (reference sequence). This CDR3 spans 15 amino acids. The V gene lost 4 bases and the J gene lost 6 bases, with 17 bases spanning the gap. The CDR3 loop is CASSLAPTGGQPQHF. The CDR3 DNA reads TGTGCCAGCAGCCTGGCCCCGACAGGAGGTCAGCCCCAGCATTTT. The full variable domain, its missing parts supplied by reference TRBV5-5 and TRBJ1-5, is DAGVTQSPTHLIKTRGQQVTLRCSPISGHKSVSWYQQVLGQGPQFIFQYYEKEERGRGNFPDRFSARQFPNYSSELNVNALLLGDSALYLCASSLAPTGGQPQHFGDGTRLSIL.

V is TRBV7-6 and J is TRBJ2-5, with 11 bases lining up with TRBD2. CDR1 and CDR2 (germline): SGHVS, FNYEAQ. Trimming removed 5 bases from V and 8 bases from J; junction bases left unmatched: 13. The CDR3 contains 16 residues. CDR3 coding DNA: TGTGCCAGCAGCCTAAGGGGACTAGCGGACATCAGTACCCAGTACTTC. As protein: CASSLRGLADISTQYF.

V and J are TRBV7-9 and TRBJ2-7; D may be TRBD1 (6 bases). V gave up 2 bases and J gave up 5 bases, with 10 bases separating them. This CDR3 contains 13 residues. Germline V lookup: CDR1 SEHNR, CDR2 FQNEAQ (reference sequence). As DNA, the CDR3 is TGTGCCAGCAGCTTAAGCAGGGGCCACGAGCAGTACTTC. Residues: CASSLSRGHEQYF.

This chain uses TRBV7-3 with TRBJ1-2; D not certain. CDR3 length: 15 amino acids. CDR1 and CDR2 from the germline V gene are SGHTA and FQGTGA. Trimming left V 6 bases short and J 2 bases short, with 16 bases between. The CDR3 DNA reads TGTGCCAGCAGGGATTCCGGAAAGGGAAACTATGGCTACACCTTC. Its protein is CASRDSGKGNYGYTF.

The chain carries TRBV5-1 and TRBJ2-7, with TRBD1 identical over 10 bases. V lost 4 bases and J lost 3; bases outside the gene matches: 7. There are 15 residues in the CDR3. Per germline, CDR1 SGHRS and CDR2 YFSETQ. In DNA, the CDR3 is TGCGCCAGCAGCCTCGGACAGGGGGAGGGCTACGAGCAGTACTTC. This codes for CASSLGQGEGYEQYF.

The chain is built from TRBV19 and TRBJ1-6; TRBD1 matches at 7 bases. The CDR3 has 17 residues. Looked up from germline, CDR1 is LNHDA and CDR2 is SQIVND (reference sequence). After removal of 4 bases from V and 6 bases from J, the junction contained 12 bases not matched to a gene. The CDR3 DNA follows: TGTGCCAGTAGTACAGACAGGGATCCGCGGCTTAATTCACCCCTCCACTTT. It yields the protein CASSTDRDPRLNSPLHF.

This clone was seen more than once but under ten times. The chain recombines TRBV5-5 with TRBJ1-5; maybe TRBD1 (5 bases). V was clipped by 0 bases and J by 0 bases, with 13 bases between them. Germline loops: CDR1 SGHKS, CDR2 YYEKEE (reference sequence). The CDR3 runs to 17 residues. The CDR3 sequence: CASSLGSAGYSNQPQHF. CDR3 coding DNA: TGTGCCAGCAGCTTGGGAAGTGCAGGGTATAGCAATCAGCCCCAGCATTTT.

This clone appeared a few times. The chain has TRBV7-9 and TRBJ1-2; maybe TRBD1 (5 bases). From germline, CDR1 is SEHNR and CDR2 FQNEAQ (reference sequence). This CDR3 region has 14 residues. The V gene lost 5 bases and the J gene lost 8 bases, with 18 bases spanning the gap. The CDR3 region is CASSTPGGFWGYTF. In nucleotides, the CDR3 is TGTGCCAGCAGCACTCCGGGGGGGTTCTGGGGCTACACCTTC. Complete variable domain (other parts from reference TRBV7-9 and TRBJ1-2): DTGVSQNPRHKITKRGQNVTFRCDPISEHNRLYWYRQTLGQGPEFLTYFQNEAQLEKSRLLSDRFSAERPKGSFSTLEIQRTEQGDSAMYLCASSTPGGFWGYTFGSGTRLTVV.

CDR3 nucleotides: TGTGCCAGCAGCCTCGGCGAGGGTGCCTATGGCTACACCTTC. This codes for CASSLGEGAYGYTF. This chain connects TRBV7-2 to TRBJ1-2; D unresolved. The germline V gene encodes CDR1 SGHTA and CDR2 FQGNSA. The V gene lost 5 bases and the J gene lost 4 bases, with 14 bases spanning the gap. CDR3 size: 14 residues.